A single T cell receptor beta chain is shown here with its context. The V gene end was trimmed by 4 bases and the J gene end by 7 bases; junction bases not matched to a gene: 4. Per germline, CDR1 MDHEN and CDR2 SYDVKM. The CDR3 runs 15 residues. This sample is drawn from a study of blood T cell repertoires in COVID-19. Repertoires were generated with immunoSEQ multiplex PCR, while TCRdb's copy carries only in-frame clones and drops some. The sample carries approximately 270,000 clones, 65% to 90% recorded once. The sample comprised PBMCs or T cells enriched from blood (not recorded which). The chain joins TRBV28 to TRBJ1-6; 10 positions match TRBD1. This sequence originates from a man aged 35 to 55 who had recovered from COVID-19. This CDR3 is CASSSSGQGNSPLHF. The CDR3 nucleotides read TGTGCCAGCAGTTCCTCGGGACAGGGGAATTCACCCCTCCACTTT.